This entry is about one T cell receptor beta chain. Survey-level immunoSEQ v3.0 assays were run. Clones were read by immunoSEQ multiplex PCR, and TCRdb kept only the in-frame ones, dropping some. The table records about 29,000 clones, 95% of them present only once. The data originate from a study of long-term antiretroviral therapy in people with HIV. CDR3 length: 16 residues. The germline gives CDR1 LNHDA, CDR2 SQIVND (reference sequence). Trimming cost V 1 base and J 2 bases; bases outside gene matches: 3. The V call is TRBV19, the J call TRBJ2-3; 10 bases match TRBD2. The specimen comprised unsorted PBMCs, sampled 5.3 years after starting antiretroviral therapy. The sequence came from a man aged 25 to 45 with HIV. The CDR3 DNA sequence: TGTGCCAGTAGTATAGCACTAGCGGGGACCACAGATACGCAGTATTTT. Protein sequence: CASSIALAGTTDTQYF.